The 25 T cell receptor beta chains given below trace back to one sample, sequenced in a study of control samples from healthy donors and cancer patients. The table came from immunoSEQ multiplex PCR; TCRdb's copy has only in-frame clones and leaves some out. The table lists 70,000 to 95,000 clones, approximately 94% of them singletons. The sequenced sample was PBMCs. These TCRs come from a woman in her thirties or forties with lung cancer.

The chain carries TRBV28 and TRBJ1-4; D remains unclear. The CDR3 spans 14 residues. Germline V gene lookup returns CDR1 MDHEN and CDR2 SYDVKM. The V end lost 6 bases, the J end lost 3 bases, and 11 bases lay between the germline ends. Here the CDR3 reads CASSLLNSNEKLFF. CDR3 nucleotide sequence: TGTGCCAGCAGCCTACTAAACTCTAATGAAAAACTGTTTTTT.

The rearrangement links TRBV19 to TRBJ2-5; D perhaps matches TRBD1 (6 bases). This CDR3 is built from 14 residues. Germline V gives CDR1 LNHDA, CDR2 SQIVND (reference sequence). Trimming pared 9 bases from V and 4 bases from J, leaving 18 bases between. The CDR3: CASENRDKGETQYF. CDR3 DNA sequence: TGTGCCAGCGAAAACAGGGATAAGGGAGAGACCCAGTACTTC.

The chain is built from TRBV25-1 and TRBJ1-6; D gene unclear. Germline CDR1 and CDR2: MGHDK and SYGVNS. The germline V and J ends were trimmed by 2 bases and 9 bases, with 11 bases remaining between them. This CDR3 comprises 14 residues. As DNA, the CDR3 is TGTGCCAGCAGTGAAGGGCGGAGTGGTTCACCCCTCCACTTT. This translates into CASSEGRSGSPLHF.

The DNA for the CDR3 is TGTGCCAGCAGTGAATCGAGGGCAGGGGGGGAGACCCAGTACTTC. Its protein product is CASSESRAGGETQYF. The V call is TRBV25-1, the J call TRBJ2-5; perhaps TRBD1 as D (7 bases). Germline CDR1 MGHDK, CDR2 SYGVNS. The ends were cut back, 1 base at V and 5 bases at J, with 14 bases in the middle. The CDR3 has 15 amino acids.

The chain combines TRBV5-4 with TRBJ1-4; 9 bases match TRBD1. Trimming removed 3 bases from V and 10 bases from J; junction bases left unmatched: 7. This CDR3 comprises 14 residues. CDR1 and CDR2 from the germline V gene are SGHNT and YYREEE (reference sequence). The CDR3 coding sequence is TGTGCCAGCAGCTCCGGACAGGGGCAGGGAAAACTGTTTTTT. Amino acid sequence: CASSSGQGQGKLFF.

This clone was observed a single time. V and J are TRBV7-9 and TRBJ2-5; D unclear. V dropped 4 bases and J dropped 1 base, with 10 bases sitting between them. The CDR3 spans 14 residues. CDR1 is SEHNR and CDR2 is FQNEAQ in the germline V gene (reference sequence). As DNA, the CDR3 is TGTGCCAGCAGCTCAAACGCAATCCAAGAGACCCAGTACTTC. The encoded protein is CASSSNAIQETQYF.

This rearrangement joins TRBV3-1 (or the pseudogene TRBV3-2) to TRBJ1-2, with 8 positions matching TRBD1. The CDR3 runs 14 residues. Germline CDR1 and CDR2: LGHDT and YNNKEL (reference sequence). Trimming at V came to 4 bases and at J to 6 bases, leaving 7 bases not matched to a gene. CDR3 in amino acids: CASSPTTGADGYTF. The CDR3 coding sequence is TGTGCCAGCAGCCCGACGACAGGGGCGGATGGCTACACCTTC.

The CDR3 DNA sequence: TGCGCCAGCAGCCAGGGACTACGCACCGGGGAGCTGTTTTTT. Translating it yields CASSQGLRTGELFF. V gene TRBV5-1 combines with J gene TRBJ2-2; 7 bases agree with TRBD2. Germline CDR1 and CDR2: SGHRS and YFSETQ. The V gene end was trimmed by 4 bases and the J gene end by 4 bases; junction bases not matched to a gene: 4. CDR3 length equals 14 residues.

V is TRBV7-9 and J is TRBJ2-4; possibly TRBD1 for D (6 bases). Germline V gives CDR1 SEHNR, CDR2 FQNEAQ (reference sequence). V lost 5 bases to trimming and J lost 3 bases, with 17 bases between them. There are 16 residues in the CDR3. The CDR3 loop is CASSLTGSRGKNIQYF. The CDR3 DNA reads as TGTGCCAGCAGCCTCACAGGGTCCCGGGGCAAAAACATTCAGTACTTC.

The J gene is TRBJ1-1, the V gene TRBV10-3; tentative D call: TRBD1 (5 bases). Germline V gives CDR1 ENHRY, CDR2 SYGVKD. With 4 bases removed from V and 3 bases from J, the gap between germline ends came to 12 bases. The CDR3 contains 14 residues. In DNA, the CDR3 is TGTGCCATCAGTGTACGGGGGGGGGACACTGAAGCTTTCTTT. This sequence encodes CAISVRGGDTEAFF.

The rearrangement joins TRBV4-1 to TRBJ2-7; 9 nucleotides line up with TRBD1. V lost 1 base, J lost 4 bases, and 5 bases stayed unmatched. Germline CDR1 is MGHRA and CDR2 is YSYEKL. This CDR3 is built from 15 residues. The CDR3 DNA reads TGCGCCAGCAGCCAAGGACAGGGGGGGACTTACGAGCAGTACTTC. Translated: CASSQGQGGTYEQYF.

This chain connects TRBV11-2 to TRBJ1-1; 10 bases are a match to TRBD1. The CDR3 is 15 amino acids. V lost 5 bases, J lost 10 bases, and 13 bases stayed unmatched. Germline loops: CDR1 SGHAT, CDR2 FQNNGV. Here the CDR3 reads CASSIWGPTGGGAFF. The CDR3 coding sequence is TGTGCCAGCAGCATTTGGGGCCCGACAGGGGGCGGAGCTTTCTTT.

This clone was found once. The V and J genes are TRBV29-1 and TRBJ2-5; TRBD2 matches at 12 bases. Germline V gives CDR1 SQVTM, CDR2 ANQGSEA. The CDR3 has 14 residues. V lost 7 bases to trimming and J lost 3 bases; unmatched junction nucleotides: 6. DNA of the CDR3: TGCAGCGCCGTACTAGCGGGGGGAAAAGAGACCCAGTACTTC. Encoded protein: CSAVLAGGKETQYF. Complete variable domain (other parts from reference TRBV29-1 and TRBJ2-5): SAVISQKPSRDICQRGTSLTIQCQVDSQVTMMFWYRQQPGQSLTLIATANQGSEATYESGFVIDKFPISRPNLTFSTLTVSNMSPEDSSIYLCSAVLAGGKETQYFGPGTRLLVL.

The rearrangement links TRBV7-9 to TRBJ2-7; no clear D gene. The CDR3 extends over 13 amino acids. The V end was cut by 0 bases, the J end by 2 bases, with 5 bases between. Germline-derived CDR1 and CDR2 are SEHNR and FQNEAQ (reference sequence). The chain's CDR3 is CASSLAKTYEQYF. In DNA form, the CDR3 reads TGTGCCAGCAGCTTAGCGAAGACCTACGAGCAGTACTTC.

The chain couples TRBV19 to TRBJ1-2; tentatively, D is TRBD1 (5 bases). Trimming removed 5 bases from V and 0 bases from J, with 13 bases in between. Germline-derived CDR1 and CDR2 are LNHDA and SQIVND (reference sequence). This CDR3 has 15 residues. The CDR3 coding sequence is TGTGCCAGTAGTCCGAGCCGGGACTCTAACTATGGCTACACCTTC. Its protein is CASSPSRDSNYGYTF.

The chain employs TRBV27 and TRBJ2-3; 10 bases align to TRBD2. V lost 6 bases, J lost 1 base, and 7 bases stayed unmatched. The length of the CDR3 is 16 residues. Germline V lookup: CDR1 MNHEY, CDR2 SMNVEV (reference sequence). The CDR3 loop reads CASSWERGGGTDTQYF. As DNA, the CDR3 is TGTGCCAGCAGCTGGGAGCGGGGGGGCGGCACAGATACGCAGTATTTT.

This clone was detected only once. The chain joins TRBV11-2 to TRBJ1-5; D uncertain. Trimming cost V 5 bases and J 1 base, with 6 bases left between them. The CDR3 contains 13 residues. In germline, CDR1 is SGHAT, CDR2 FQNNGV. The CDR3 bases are TGTGCCAGCAGCATGGACAGCAATCAGCCCCAGCATTTT. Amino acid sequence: CASSMDSNQPQHF.

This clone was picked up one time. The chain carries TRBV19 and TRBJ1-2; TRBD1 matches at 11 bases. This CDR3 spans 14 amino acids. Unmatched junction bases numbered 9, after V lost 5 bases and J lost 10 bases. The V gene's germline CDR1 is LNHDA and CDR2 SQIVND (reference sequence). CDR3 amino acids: CASSEPGQGAIYTF. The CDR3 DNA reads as TGTGCCAGTAGTGAACCCGGACAGGGGGCTATCTACACCTTC.

CDR3 amino acids: CATSSPTTGASEAFF. The DNA of the CDR3 is TGTGCCACCAGCAGTCCCACGACAGGGGCGAGTGAAGCTTTCTTT. The chain uses TRBV15 and TRBJ1-1, with 8 positions matching TRBD1. Trimming at V came to 3 bases and at J to 7 bases, leaving 10 bases not matched to a gene. Germline assignment: CDR1 LNHNV and CDR2 YYDKDF (reference sequence). The CDR3 totals 15 residues. Supplemented by reference TRBV15 and TRBJ1-1, the full variable domain reads DAMVIQNPRYQVTQFGKPVTLSCSQTLNHNVMYWYQQKSSQAPKLLFHYYDKDFNNEADTPDNFQSRRPNTSFCFLDIRSPGLGDTAMYLCATSSPTTGASEAFFGQGTRLTVV.

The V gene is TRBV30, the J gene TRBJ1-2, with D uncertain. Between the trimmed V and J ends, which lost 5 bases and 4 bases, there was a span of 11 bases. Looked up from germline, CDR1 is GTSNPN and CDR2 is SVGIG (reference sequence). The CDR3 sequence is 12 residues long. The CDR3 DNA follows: TGTGCCTGGGCCCCGGGGAGCTATGGCTACACCTTC. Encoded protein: CAWAPGSYGYTF.

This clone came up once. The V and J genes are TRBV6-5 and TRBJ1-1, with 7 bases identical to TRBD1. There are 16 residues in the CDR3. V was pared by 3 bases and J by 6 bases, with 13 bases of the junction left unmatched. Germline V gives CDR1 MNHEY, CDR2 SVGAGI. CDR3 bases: TGTGCCAGCAGTTATTACGGACAGGCGCTTGGGGCTGAAGCTTTCTTT. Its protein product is CASSYYGQALGAEAFF.

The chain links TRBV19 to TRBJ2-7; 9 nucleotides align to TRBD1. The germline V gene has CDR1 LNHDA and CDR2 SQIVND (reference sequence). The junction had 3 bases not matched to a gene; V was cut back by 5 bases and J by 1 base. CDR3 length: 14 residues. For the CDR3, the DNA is TGTGCCAGTAGTGACGGGACAGGGTCCTACGAGCAGTACTTC. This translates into CASSDGTGSYEQYF.

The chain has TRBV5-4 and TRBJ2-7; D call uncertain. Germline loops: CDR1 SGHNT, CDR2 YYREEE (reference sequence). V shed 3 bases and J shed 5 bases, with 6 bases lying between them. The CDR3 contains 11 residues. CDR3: CASSYGNEQYF. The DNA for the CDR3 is TGTGCCAGCAGCTATGGCAACGAGCAGTACTTC. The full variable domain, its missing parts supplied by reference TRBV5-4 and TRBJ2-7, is ETGVTQSPTHLIKTRGQQVTLRCSSQSGHNTVSWYQQALGQGPQFIFQYYREEENGRGNFPPRFSGLQFPNYSSELNVNALELDDSALYLCASSYGNEQYFGPGTRLTVT.

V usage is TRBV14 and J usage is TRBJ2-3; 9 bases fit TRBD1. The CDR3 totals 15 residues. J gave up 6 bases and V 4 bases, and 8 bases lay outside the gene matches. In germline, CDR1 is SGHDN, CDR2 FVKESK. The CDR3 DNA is TGTGCCAGCAGCCCCAGGGGGACAGGGCGGGATACGCAGTATTTT. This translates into CASSPRGTGRDTQYF.

CDR3 in amino acids: CASSSVASSYNEQFF. In DNA, the CDR3 is TGTGCCAGCAGCTCAGTGGCCAGCTCCTACAATGAGCAGTTCTTC. This sequence joins TRBV7-3 and TRBJ2-1; D not resolved. The V end was cut by 4 bases, the J end by 0 bases, with 10 bases between. From germline, CDR1 is SGHTA and CDR2 FQGTGA. This CDR3 region has 15 residues.